One and the same sample provided the 22 T cell receptor beta chains below, sequenced in a study of Ad26.COV2.S vaccination and SARS-CoV-2 variants. Clones were sequenced by immunoSEQ multiplex PCR, and TCRdb holds only the in-frame ones, with some missing. Seen here are 410,000 or so clones, roughly 90% observed once, and the top ten hold 1.5% to 2%. Regarding treatment: roughly 20 received Ad26.COV2.S at low or high dose, single or two shots; 5 received placebo; per-sample allocation not given. Samples analyzed were those drawn on day 63 after the first vaccine or placebo injection. Sequences were derived from peripheral blood, sampled in a trial of Ad26.COV2.S vaccine versus placebo. These receptors all come from a person aged 18 to 65 who received the Ad26.COV2.S COVID-19 vaccine or a placebo.

This clone was recorded once. The chain recombines TRBV14 with TRBJ1-2; weak D call: TRBD1 (5 bases). V gave up 4 bases and J gave up 5 bases, with 8 bases separating them. The CDR3 loop spans 12 amino acids. CDR1 and CDR2 from the germline V gene are SGHDN and FVKESK. This chain's CDR3 is CASSRDVYGYTF. CDR3 nucleotide sequence: TGTGCCAGCAGCCGGGACGTATATGGCTACACCTTC.

The chain uses TRBV9 and TRBJ2-7; 9 positions match TRBD1. Per germline, CDR1 SGDLS and CDR2 YYNGEE. V trimming: 5 bases; J trimming: 4 bases; junction bases outside the gene matches: 7. CDR3 length equals 14 residues. CDR3 sequence (DNA): TGTGCCAGCAGTCGAGGGACAGGGTTTTACGAGCAGTACTTC. It encodes CASSRGTGFYEQYF.

V usage is TRBV29-1 and J usage is TRBJ1-4, with 7 bases matching TRBD1. The germline V gene encodes CDR1 SQVTM and CDR2 ANQGSEA. V gave up 7 bases and J gave up 6 bases; unmatched junction bases: 11. The CDR3 loop spans 14 amino acids. The CDR3 DNA reads as TGCAGCGCCATACCCCAGGGGGGGCATGAAAAACTGTTTTTT. Its translation: CSAIPQGGHEKLFF.

The CDR3 coding sequence is TGTGCCAGCACCGGGACGGCATTTAGACCGGCCTATGGCTACACCTTC. Protein sequence: CASTGTAFRPAYGYTF. The rearrangement uses TRBV2 and TRBJ1-2; a possible D gene is TRBD1 (5 bases). V was trimmed by 7 bases and J by 4 bases, leaving 22 bases between them. This CDR3 comprises 16 residues. Germline values: CDR1 SNHLY, CDR2 FYNNEI. Complete variable domain (other parts from reference TRBV2 and TRBJ1-2): EPEVTQTPSHQVTQMGQEVILRCVPISNHLYFYWYRQILGQKVEFLVSFYNNEISEKSEIFDDQFSVERPDGSNFTLKIRSTKLEDSAMYFCASTGTAFRPAYGYTFGSGTRLTVV.

The gene calls are TRBV6-4 and TRBJ2-1, with 8 bases that match TRBD1. V was clipped by 10 bases and J by 8 bases; unmatched bases: 13. Germline CDR1 MRHNA, CDR2 SNTAGT. The CDR3 covers 14 residues. The CDR3 DNA sequence: TGTGCCAACCAGACTGGGACAGGTTGCCATGAGCAGTTCTTC. Translation: CANQTGTGCHEQFF.

The chain uses TRBV7-8 and TRBJ2-1; the match to TRBD2 covers 10 bases. The CDR3 sequence is 19 residues long. J was trimmed by 4 bases and V by 0 bases; bases with no gene match: 12. Germline V gene data show CDR1 as SGHVS and CDR2 as FQNEAQ. CDR3 nucleotide sequence: TGTGCCAGCAGCTTAGCGAAGGCTAGCGGGGGCCTCTCGTACAATGAGCAGTTCTTC. It yields the protein CASSLAKASGGLSYNEQFF.

This chain links TRBV4-3 with TRBJ1-1; D is undetermined. CDR1 and CDR2 (germline): LGHNA, YSLEER. Deletions cut 1 base from V and 4 bases from J, with 7 bases between. This CDR3 contains 13 residues. CDR3 amino acids: CASSQVLGTEAFF. CDR3 nucleotide sequence: TGCGCCAGCAGCCAAGTTCTGGGCACTGAAGCTTTCTTT.

This clone was seen just once. This chain connects TRBV27 to TRBJ2-1, with D hard to call. Trimming cost V 5 bases and J 10 bases, with 12 bases left between them. The CDR3 runs to 12 residues. Germline CDR1 is MNHEY and CDR2 is SMNVEV (reference sequence). CDR3 amino acids: CASSTPGGEQFF. CDR3 coding DNA: TGTGCCAGCAGTACTCCAGGTGGGGAGCAGTTCTTC.

The genes are TRBV2 and TRBJ1-4; no clear D. Between the trimmed V and J ends, which lost 6 bases and 3 bases, there was a span of 11 bases. The CDR3 covers 14 residues. Germline V CDR1 and CDR2: SNHLY, FYNNEI. The CDR3 is CASRERRSNEKLFF. CDR3 bases: TGTGCCAGCAGGGAACGGAGATCTAATGAAAAACTGTTTTTT.

This chain uses TRBV4-1 with TRBJ1-3; D is undetermined. Germline CDR1 MGHRA, CDR2 YSYEKL. The CDR3 extends over 17 amino acids. V lost 1 base, J lost 3 bases, and 16 bases lay in between. CDR3 sequence (DNA): TGCGCCAGCAGCCAAGCGGCACAGCCGAATTATGGAAACACCATATATTTT. Translation gives CASSQAAQPNYGNTIYF.

The J gene is TRBJ2-3, the V gene TRBV9; 10 bases are a match to TRBD2. V lost 2 bases and J lost 0; bases outside the gene matches: 3. The CDR3 extends over 16 amino acids. The germline gives CDR1 SGDLS, CDR2 YYNGEE. CDR3 sequence (DNA): TGTGCCAGCAGCGTGAGCGGGGGGGTTAGCACAGATACGCAGTATTTT. Translating gives CASSVSGGVSTDTQYF. The variable domain in full, with the rest retrieved from reference TRBV9 and TRBJ2-3, is DSGVTQTPKHLITATGQRVTLRCSPRSGDLSVYWYQQSLDQGLQFLIQYYNGEERAKGNILERFSAQQFPDLHSELNLSSLELGDSALYFCASSVSGGVSTDTQYFGPGTRLTVL.

CDR3 region: CASSLAARHYNEQFF. The DNA of the CDR3 is TGCGCCAGCAGCTTGGCTGCTAGGCACTACAATGAGCAGTTCTTC. The chain combines TRBV5-1 with TRBJ2-1; D is ambiguous. The CDR3 has 15 residues. With 0 bases removed from V and 3 bases from J, the gap between germline ends came to 10 bases. The germline CDR1 and CDR2 sequences are SGHRS and YFSETQ.

The chain's CDR3 is CASSPREGARYNEQFF. Written as DNA, the CDR3 is TGTGCCAGCAGTCCGCGGGAGGGGGCGAGATACAATGAGCAGTTCTTC. This rearrangement joins TRBV6-4 to TRBJ2-1; TRBD2 matches 9 bases. CDR3 length: 16 residues. Germline V gives CDR1 MRHNA, CDR2 SNTAGT. The V and J ends lost 5 bases and 4 bases, in that order; junction bases with no gene match: 9.

This chain uses TRBV9 with TRBJ2-7; D may be TRBD1 (5 bases). This CDR3 comprises 14 residues. V was shortened by 0 bases and J by 2 bases, with 9 bases between the two germline ends. CDR1 and CDR2 (germline): SGDLS, YYNGEE. CDR3 amino acids: CASSVEGQTYEQYF. The CDR3 DNA sequence: TGTGCCAGCAGCGTAGAGGGGCAGACCTACGAGCAGTACTTC.

The genes are TRBV9 and TRBJ2-7; 12 bases agree with TRBD1. V shed 4 bases, J shed 0 bases, and the junction held 5 bases outside the gene matches. CDR1 and CDR2 (germline): SGDLS, YYNGEE. This CDR3 is 16 amino acids long. The CDR3 loop is CASSRLGQGASYEQYF. The CDR3 DNA reads TGTGCCAGCAGCCGATTGGGACAGGGGGCCTCCTACGAGCAGTACTTC.

V and J are TRBV5-4 and TRBJ2-7, with a weak D call TRBD1 (6 bases). The CDR3 loop spans 14 amino acids. V shed 4 bases and J shed 0 bases, with 11 bases lying between them. Germline assignment: CDR1 SGHNT and CDR2 YYREEE (reference sequence). The CDR3 loop reads CASSPGQHSYEQYF. In DNA form, the CDR3 reads TGTGCCAGCAGCCCAGGACAGCACTCCTACGAGCAGTACTTC.

The sample holds one count of this clone. The chain carries TRBV15 and TRBJ2-3; 14 bases fit TRBD2. V gave up 1 base and J gave up 0 bases; unmatched junction bases: 3. Germline CDR1 reads LNHNV; CDR2 reads YYDKDF (reference sequence). The CDR3 extends over 18 amino acids. CDR3 residues: CATSRGLAGGPSTDTQYF. The DNA of the CDR3 is TGTGCCACCAGCAGAGGACTAGCGGGGGGGCCCAGCACAGATACGCAGTATTTT. The full variable domain, rest sourced from reference TRBV15 and TRBJ2-3, is DAMVIQNPRYQVTQFGKPVTLSCSQTLNHNVMYWYQQKSSQAPKLLFHYYDKDFNNEADTPDNFQSRRPNTSFCFLDIRSPGLGDTAMYLCATSRGLAGGPSTDTQYFGPGTRLTVL.

The chain recombines TRBV11-2 with TRBJ2-2, with 8 bases aligning to TRBD1. Germline V lookup: CDR1 SGHAT, CDR2 FQNNGV. The CDR3 is made up of 15 amino acids. V was pared by 5 bases and J by 2 bases, with 4 bases of the junction left unmatched. The CDR3 spells CASSRGTGNTGELFF. The CDR3 bases are TGTGCCAGCAGCCGCGGGACAGGAAACACCGGGGAGCTGTTTTTT.

The rearrangement joins TRBV7-9 to TRBJ2-7; D is uncertain. Germline CDR1 reads SEHNR; CDR2 reads FQNEAQ (reference sequence). The CDR3 runs 12 residues. V was shortened by 6 bases and J by 3 bases, with 9 bases between the two germline ends. CDR3 amino acids: CASRMQGYEQYF. The CDR3 nucleotides are TGTGCCAGCAGAATGCAAGGCTACGAGCAGTACTTC.

This clone has a single count. The rearrangement links TRBV18 to TRBJ1-4; a weak D match, TRBD1 (6 bases). Trimming took off 3 bases at V and 3 bases at J, with 17 bases between the two ends. Germline CDR1 reads KGHSH; CDR2 reads LQKENI. The CDR3 length is 17 residues. This CDR3 reads CASSPLSSDSPNEKLFF. CDR3 nucleotide sequence: TGTGCCAGCTCACCGCTTTCATCGGACAGCCCTAATGAAAAACTGTTTTTT.

CDR3 amino acids: CASSGGQAILGYTF. The CDR3 bases are TGTGCCAGCAGCGGGGGACAGGCTATTCTTGGCTACACCTTC. This sequence joins TRBV7-2 and TRBJ1-2; 8 positions agree with TRBD1. V gave up 5 bases and J gave up 7 bases; unmatched junction bases: 9. The length of the CDR3 is 14 residues. Germline values: CDR1 SGHTA, CDR2 FQGNSA.

V is TRBV30 and J is TRBJ1-2; tentative D call: TRBD1 (5 bases). V was pared by 3 bases and J by 4 bases, with 6 bases between. The V gene's germline CDR1 is GTSNPN and CDR2 SVGIG (reference sequence). There are 11 residues in the CDR3. In DNA form, the CDR3 reads TGTGCCTGGAGGGGACGCTATGGCTACACCTTC. This encodes CAWRGRYGYTF.